This is a list of T cell receptor beta chains from one sample in a study of shared clonotypes between healthy human individuals. Measured with immunoSEQ multiplex PCR; TCRdb has only the in-frame clones, and not every one. The table has more than 2 million clones, 80% to 95% seen once. The material sequenced was naive CD8+ T cells from PBMCs. All receptors come from a man between 18 and 29 years old in good health. Some clones in this sample may be carry-over from other donors' samples. CDR3s include the opening cysteine and the closing phenylalanine or tryptophan. A D gene is named only where the DNA matches it firmly. Some rows mark clone size as missing; the rest say once, few, many or name a class of expanded clone.

DNA	CDR3	size	D	J	V
TGTGCCAGCAGCCAACCCACCCGGGCCGGGGGGGAGGACAATGAGCAGTTCTTC	CASSQPTRAGGEDNEQFF	-	TRBD2	TRBJ2-1	TRBV4-2
TGTGCCAGCAGCCAAAGGGACAGGGGACCGCAAGAGACCCAGTACTTC	CASSQRDRGPQETQYF	-	TRBD1	TRBJ2-5	TRBV13
TGTGCCAGCTCACCAGCGCGGGCCTACGAGCAGTACTTC	CASSPARAYEQYF	-	-	TRBJ2-7	TRBV18
TGCGCCAGCAGCCAAGATTTGTGGGCTAGCGGGGGGAACAATGAGCAGTTCTTC	CASSQDLWASGGNNEQFF	-	TRBD2	TRBJ2-1	TRBV4-3
TGTGCCAGCAGCTCCCCAACAGGGAAACTGTTTTTT	CASSSPTGKLFF	-	-	TRBJ1-4	TRBV21-1
TGCGCCAGCAGGGACAGTGAAGCTTTCTTT	CASRDSEAFF	few	-	TRBJ1-1	TRBV10-2
TGTGCCAGCGCCGGGGCCGATGAAAAACTGTTTTTT	CASAGADEKLFF	few	-	TRBJ1-4	TRBV30
TGTGCCAGCAGCCCAGAGGTGGCCATTGAGCAGTTCTTC	CASSPEVAIEQFF	once	-	TRBJ2-1	TRBV7-9
TGTGCCAGCAGCTTGGTACCGACCAGCTCCTACAATGAGCAGTTCTTC	CASSLVPTSSYNEQFF	-	-	TRBJ2-1	TRBV5-6
TGTGCCAGCAGCCGCGGACTAGCGAGCACAGATACGCAGTATTTT	CASSRGLASTDTQYF	-	TRBD2	TRBJ2-3	TRBV7-7
TGCGCCAGCAGCTTGGACAGGCTCCTTACCAAAAACATTCAGTACTTC	CASSLDRLLTKNIQYF	-	-	TRBJ2-4	TRBV5-1
TGTGCCAGCAGTGAAGCGGGGATCCTTGGAAACACCATATATTTT	CASSEAGILGNTIYF	-	-	TRBJ1-3	TRBV6-1
TGTGCCAGCAGTCCTCCAACAGAAGATGAGCAGTTCTTC	CASSPPTEDEQFF	-	-	TRBJ2-1	TRBV27
TGTGCCAGCAATCCCCGCCCCAGGGTCAACACTGAAGCTTTCTTT	CASNPRPRVNTEAFF	-	-	TRBJ1-1	TRBV28
TGTGCCAGCAGCACTAGCGGGCTCCGTACCGGGGAGCTGTTTTTT	CASSTSGLRTGELFF	-	TRBD2	TRBJ2-2	TRBV9
TGTGCCAGCAGCTTGGGACTAGCGGGAGGGTGGGGCACAGATACGCAGTATTTT	CASSLGLAGGWGTDTQYF	-	TRBD2	TRBJ2-3	TRBV7-9
TGTGCCAGCAGCCTTAGGACAGGGTACTCCTACGAGCAGTACTTC	CASSLRTGYSYEQYF	-	TRBD1	TRBJ2-7	TRBV14
TGTGCCAGCTGTCCGGGACAGGGACCCACGGGGTCTGAAAAACTGTTTTTT	CASCPGQGPTGSEKLFF	once	TRBD1	TRBJ1-4	TRBV28
TGTGCCAGTAGTATTAGTCCGACCCAGGGCGACGAGCAGTACTTC	CASSISPTQGDEQYF	-	-	TRBJ2-7	TRBV19
TGTGCCAGCAGTACAGGGACTAGCGGACAAGAGACCCAGTACTTC	CASSTGTSGQETQYF	-	TRBD2	TRBJ2-5	TRBV2
TGCGCCAGCAGCTTGGATCTAGCGGGAGGGCCGCAATCCACAGATACGCAGTATTTT	CASSLDLAGGPQSTDTQYF	-	TRBD2	TRBJ2-3	TRBV5-1
TGTGCCAGCAGGGGCCTCCTTTCCTACGAGCAGTACTTC	CASRGLLSYEQYF	once	-	TRBJ2-7	TRBV28
TGTGCCAGCAGCCAAGGGGGACCCCGCTATGGCTACACCTTC	CASSQGGPRYGYTF	few	-	TRBJ1-2	TRBV14
TGTGCCAGCAGTTTCCCGGGAAGCGGCTCCTACGAGCAGTACTTC	CASSFPGSGSYEQYF	-	-	TRBJ2-7	TRBV6-5
TGTGCCAGCAGCTCCGAAGGTAATACGCAGTATTTT	CASSSEGNTQYF	-	-	TRBJ2-3	TRBV5-4
TGTGCCAGCAGTTTGGGGCAGGTCCCGAACACTGAAGCTTTCTTT	CASSLGQVPNTEAFF	-	-	TRBJ1-1	TRBV27
TGCAGCGCTGTGGAGGGAGTTTGGAACACCGGGGAGCTGTTTTTT	CSAVEGVWNTGELFF	few	-	TRBJ2-2	TRBV29-1
TGCAGCGGGAACGTGGAGACCCAGTACTTC	CSGNVETQYF	once	-	TRBJ2-5	TRBV29-1
TGTGCCAGCGGTACAGCGGGCCCTTGGAATGAGCAGTTCTTC	CASGTAGPWNEQFF	-	-	TRBJ2-1	TRBV27
TGTGCCAGCAGACCCGGGACAGGTGCCTACGAGCAGTACTTC	CASRPGTGAYEQYF	once	TRBD1	TRBJ2-7	TRBV28
TGTGCCAGCAGCTTGCTAGCGAATTCCTACAATGAGCAGTTCTTC	CASSLLANSYNEQFF	-	-	TRBJ2-1	TRBV7-3
TGTGCCAGCAGAGAACTAGCGGGAGTAGGGAATGAGCAGTTCTTC	CASRELAGVGNEQFF	-	TRBD2	TRBJ2-1	TRBV6-6
TGTGCCAGCAGCTTAGACAGGGGAGATGGCTACACCTTC	CASSLDRGDGYTF	-	TRBD1	TRBJ1-2	TRBV7-8
TGTGCCAGCAGAGAAGAGGGCCGAGGGAAAGCTTTCTTT	CASREEGRGKAFF	-	-	TRBJ1-1	TRBV28
TGTGCCAGCAACATAGCTAGCGGGAGCACCGGGGAGCTGTTTTTT	CASNIASGSTGELFF	-	TRBD2	TRBJ2-2	TRBV5-6